Listed here are 32 T cell receptor beta chains from one sample, sequenced in a study of graft-versus-host responses after intestinal transplantation. The antigens for these receptors are not known. Assay used: immunoSEQ multiplex PCR; TCRdb lists only in-frame clones, some missing. This sample yields around 100,000 clones, of which roughly 92% are seen a single time; about 0.25% belongs to the top ten. The sequenced sample was unstimulated CD4+ T cells sorted from spleen or lymph node cells, obtained before transplant. The receptors were gathered from a human donor who was the organ donor for an intestinal transplant.

The chain has TRBV11-2 and TRBJ2-2, with D unresolved. Trimming took 2 bases from V and 4 from J, leaving 5 bases between them. This CDR3 region has 13 residues. CDR1 SGHAT and CDR2 FQNNGV come from the germline V gene. CDR3 protein: CASSLHATGELFF. For the CDR3, the DNA is TGTGCCAGCAGCTTACATGCCACCGGGGAGCTGTTTTTT. The complete variable domain, with remaining parts taken from reference TRBV11-2 and TRBJ2-2, reads EAGVAQSPRYKIIEKRQSVAFWCNPISGHATLYWYQQILGQGPKLLIQFQNNGVVDDSQLPKDRFSAERLKGVDSTLKIQPAKLEDSAVYLCASSLHATGELFFGEGSRLTVL.

The CDR3 nucleotides are TGCGCCAGCAGCCCGCGGGGGGACGACACTGAAGCTTTCTTT. The encoded protein is CASSPRGDDTEAFF. V and J are TRBV5-1 and TRBJ1-1; D perhaps matches TRBD1 (5 bases). Trimming took off 4 bases at V and 3 bases at J, with 13 bases between the two ends. Germline V gene data show CDR1 as SGHRS and CDR2 as YFSETQ. The CDR3 has 14 amino acids.

The chain has TRBV9 and TRBJ1-2; D not resolved. With 0 bases removed from V and 4 bases from J, the gap between germline ends came to 13 bases. Germline-derived CDR1 and CDR2 are SGDLS and YYNGEE. CDR3 length: 15 amino acids. The DNA of the CDR3 is TGTGCCAGCAGCGTAGCTCCCGCAGCCCGCTATGGCTACACCTTC. Translation: CASSVAPAARYGYTF.

This rearrangement joins TRBV7-7 to TRBJ2-2; no firm D call. Germline V gene lookup returns CDR1 SSHAT and CDR2 FNYEAQ (reference sequence). The germline V and J ends were trimmed by 5 bases and 4 bases, with 8 bases remaining between them. The CDR3 is 13 amino acids. In nucleotides, the CDR3 is TGTGCCAGCAGCCTTGCTTCCACCGGGGAGCTGTTTTTT. It codes for CASSLASTGELFF.

V is TRBV27 and J is TRBJ1-4; D ambiguous. The length of the CDR3 is 15 residues. The V end was cut by 6 bases, the J end by 2 bases, with 13 bases between. Germline V lookup: CDR1 MNHEY, CDR2 SMNVEV (reference sequence). The CDR3 nucleotides read TGTGCCAGCAGCCGATCGTCGCGCACTAATGAAAAACTGTTTTTT. It encodes CASSRSSRTNEKLFF. Based on the CDR3 plus reference TRBV27 and TRBJ1-4, the full variable domain is EAQVTQNPRYLITVTGKKLTVTCSQNMNHEYMSWYRQDPGLGLRQIYYSMNVEVTDKGDVPEGYKVSRKEKRNFPLILESPSPNQTSLYFCASSRSSRTNEKLFFGSGTQLSVL.

The chain carries TRBV28 and TRBJ1-5, with TRBD1 matching over 11 bases. CDR3 length equals 18 residues. Germline-derived CDR1 and CDR2 are MDHEN and SYDVKM. J lost 4 bases, V lost 4 bases, and 12 bases had no gene match. The CDR3 reads CASSSFFGWDRGNQPQHF. The CDR3 region has the DNA TGTGCCAGCAGTTCCTTTTTTGGCTGGGACAGGGGGAATCAGCCCCAGCATTTT.

The rearrangement uses TRBV6-6 and TRBJ1-1; D gene unclear. The CDR3 sequence is 15 residues long. V lost 0 bases and J lost 0, with 8 bases in between. Germline loops: CDR1 MNHNY, CDR2 SVGAGI (reference sequence). The CDR3 sequence is CASSYSVNLNTEAFF. The CDR3 DNA reads as TGTGCCAGCAGTTACTCCGTCAACCTGAACACTGAAGCTTTCTTT.

The chain links TRBV4-3 to TRBJ2-1; D call uncertain. Trimming took 1 base from V and 0 from J, leaving 25 bases between them. This CDR3 region has 21 residues. Germline CDR1 and CDR2: LGHNA and YSLEER. CDR3 coding DNA: TGCGCCAGCAGCCAAGCCGGTAAATTCACCGGATCCCGGAGCTCCTACAATGAGCAGTTCTTC. Protein sequence: CASSQAGKFTGSRSSYNEQFF.

V and J are TRBV4-2 and TRBJ2-1, with D possibly called TRBD1 or TRBD2 (5 bases each). The CDR3 contains 14 residues. Between the trimmed V and J ends, which lost 0 bases and 6 bases, there was a span of 9 bases. Germline lookup yields CDR1 LGHNA and CDR2 YNFKEQ. The CDR3 sequence: CASSQDRGVNEQFF. CDR3 coding DNA: TGTGCCAGCAGCCAAGATCGAGGGGTCAATGAGCAGTTCTTC.

This clone was seen only once. This chain links TRBV20-1 with TRBJ2-7, with 7 bases fitting TRBD2. This CDR3 has 11 amino acids. Germline values: CDR1 DFQATT, CDR2 SNEGSKA (reference sequence). Trimming took 3 bases from V and 5 from J; bases not matched to a gene: 1. Here the CDR3 DNA reads TGCAGTGCTAGCGGGAGGAACGAGCAGTACTTC. It encodes CSASGRNEQYF.

The J gene is TRBJ2-2, the V gene TRBV5-1; perhaps TRBD1 as D (5 bases). The CDR3 covers 14 residues. The V and J ends lost 4 bases and 2 bases respectively, with 9 bases between them. Germline V gene data show CDR1 as SGHRS and CDR2 as YFSETQ. Written as DNA, the CDR3 is TGCGCCAGCAGCCAGACAGTAAACACCGGGGAGCTGTTTTTT. As protein: CASSQTVNTGELFF. Drawing the rest from reference TRBV5-1 and TRBJ2-2, the complete variable domain is KAGVTQTPRYLIKTRGQQVTLSCSPISGHRSVSWYQQTPGQGLQFLFEYFSETQRNKGNFPGRFSGRQFSNSRSEMNVSTLELGDSALYLCASSQTVNTGELFFGEGSRLTVL.

This chain connects TRBV19 to TRBJ2-1; 9 bases agree with TRBD2. V shed 5 bases, J shed 9 bases, and the junction held 14 bases outside the gene matches. CDR1 and CDR2 from the germline V gene are LNHDA and SQIVND (reference sequence). This CDR3 comprises 16 residues. CDR3 nucleotides: TGTGCCAGTAGTTACCTAGCGGGAACCCGGTTGGGTGAGCAGTTCTTC. It specifies CASSYLAGTRLGEQFF.

The chain recombines TRBV4-1 with TRBJ2-7; the match to TRBD2 covers 9 bases. The ends lost 4 bases at V and 2 bases at J; junction bases unmatched: 6. The CDR3 totals 15 residues. Germline assignment: CDR1 MGHRA and CDR2 YSYEKL. The CDR3: CASSRLAGLAYEQYF. CDR3 DNA: TGCGCCAGCAGCCGGCTAGCGGGACTCGCCTACGAGCAGTACTTC.

The count of this clone is one. This chain uses TRBV13 with TRBJ2-1; TRBD2 matches at 9 bases. Germline assignment: CDR1 PRHDT and CDR2 FYEKMQ (reference sequence). V gave up 0 bases and J gave up 7 bases; unmatched junction bases: 4. This CDR3 is built from 15 residues. The CDR3 sequence is CASSLGLAGHNEQFF. The CDR3 nucleotides are TGTGCCAGCAGCTTAGGGCTAGCGGGACATAATGAGCAGTTCTTC. The full variable domain, completed using reference TRBV13 and TRBJ2-1, is AAGVIQSPRHLIKEKRETATLKCYPIPRHDTVYWYQQGPGQDPQFLISFYEKMQSDKGSIPDRFSAQQFSDYHSELNMSSLELGDSALYFCASSLGLAGHNEQFFGPGTRLTVL.

The chain joins TRBV10-1 to TRBJ2-7; D not certain. V lost 5 bases, J lost 3 bases, and 5 bases lay in between. This CDR3 has 11 amino acids. The germline CDR1 and CDR2 sequences are WNHNN and SYGVQD (reference sequence). The CDR3: CASSWGYEQYF. The CDR3 region has the DNA TGCGCCAGCAGTTGGGGCTACGAGCAGTACTTC.

CDR3: CASRRDREEKLFF. In DNA, the CDR3 is TGTGCCAGCAGGCGGGACAGGGAAGAAAAACTGTTTTTT. V and J are TRBV2 and TRBJ1-4, with 9 positions matching TRBD1. This CDR3 region has 13 residues. In germline, CDR1 is SNHLY, CDR2 FYNNEI. J was trimmed by 8 bases and V by 6 bases; bases with no gene match: 4.

V and J are TRBV4-1 and TRBJ2-3, with TRBD2 matching 12 bases. The junction had 4 bases not matched to a gene; V was cut back by 0 bases and J by 3 bases. Germline loops: CDR1 MGHRA, CDR2 YSYEKL. CDR3 length: 17 residues. As DNA, the CDR3 is TGCGCCAGCAGCCAAGAGGCTAGCGGGAGGGGGACAGATACGCAGTATTTT. The encoded protein is CASSQEASGRGTDTQYF.

Notes on this clone: This sample includes further DNA sequences coding for the same CDR3. CDR3 bases: TGTGCCAGCGCAGGGAGGCACTACACCTTC. Its translation is CASAGRHYTF. The chain carries TRBV6-1 and TRBJ1-2, with TRBD1 as a possible D gene (5 bases). CDR3 length equals 10 residues. Germline V CDR1 and CDR2: MNHNS, SASEGT. V was shortened by 8 bases and J by 10 bases, with 11 bases between the two germline ends.

The chain combines TRBV28 with TRBJ1-2; TRBD1 might be the D (6 bases). CDR3 length: 12 amino acids. Looked up from germline, CDR1 is MDHEN and CDR2 is SYDVKM. V was pared by 9 bases and J by 10 bases, with 18 bases between. Here the CDR3 DNA reads TGTGCCAGTGCCCGACAGGTCGGGGACTACACCTTC. It codes for CASARQVGDYTF.

The rearrangement links TRBV27 to TRBJ1-5; D is ambiguous. The V gene's germline CDR1 is MNHEY and CDR2 SMNVEV (reference sequence). The CDR3 is 16 amino acids. V was trimmed by 3 bases and J by 2 bases, leaving 14 bases between them. CDR3 bases: TGTGCCAGCAGTTTGTGGAGCCCGAATGGCAATCAGCCCCAGCATTTT. It codes for CASSLWSPNGNQPQHF.

The chain recombines TRBV7-2 with TRBJ2-6; tentatively, D is TRBD1 (6 bases). CDR3 length equals 15 residues. V shed 6 bases and J shed 2 bases, with 11 bases lying between them. The V gene's germline CDR1 is SGHTA and CDR2 FQGNSA. The CDR3: CASSFQGPGANVLTF. CDR3 nucleotide sequence: TGTGCCAGCAGTTTCCAGGGGCCTGGGGCCAACGTCCTGACTTTC.

The chain is built from TRBV19 and TRBJ1-2; D unresolved. The CDR3 length is 14 residues. Germline loops: CDR1 LNHDA, CDR2 SQIVND (reference sequence). Trimming took off 4 bases at V and 8 bases at J, with 17 bases between the two ends. The CDR3 DNA sequence: TGTGCCAGTAGTACACAATCCTACTTACACGGCTACACCTTC. Protein: CASSTQSYLHGYTF.

The chain couples TRBV5-1 to TRBJ2-3; TRBD2 agrees at 8 bases. The germline V gene has CDR1 SGHRS and CDR2 YFSETQ. The CDR3 runs 15 residues. V dropped 0 bases and J dropped 4; count of bases not matched to a gene: 4. Here the CDR3 DNA reads TGCGCCAGCAGCTTGGGTATAGCGGGGTCAGATACGCAGTATTTT. This gives the protein CASSLGIAGSDTQYF. The whole variable domain, remainder taken from reference TRBV5-1 and TRBJ2-3, is KAGVTQTPRYLIKTRGQQVTLSCSPISGHRSVSWYQQTPGQGLQFLFEYFSETQRNKGNFPGRFSGRQFSNSRSEMNVSTLELGDSALYLCASSLGIAGSDTQYFGPGTRLTVL.

This chain joins TRBV30 and TRBJ1-2, with D uncertain. Trimming left V 0 bases short and J 8 bases short, with 10 bases between. This CDR3 has 12 residues. Looked up from germline, CDR1 is GTSNPN and CDR2 is SVGIG (reference sequence). The CDR3 DNA reads as TGTGCCTGGAGTGTACCCCTCTGGGGCTACACCTTC. This sequence encodes CAWSVPLWGYTF.

CDR3 nucleotides: TGTGCCAGCAGCTTGGGAGGGGTGGGCACAGATACGCAGTATTTT. This encodes CASSLGGVGTDTQYF. The chain employs TRBV5-5 and TRBJ2-3, with D possibly being TRBD1 or TRBD2 (5 bases each). This CDR3 contains 15 residues. Trimming removed 0 bases at V and 1 base at J, with 9 bases between. CDR1 and CDR2 (germline): SGHKS, YYEKEE (reference sequence). The full variable domain, rest sourced from reference TRBV5-5 and TRBJ2-3, is DAGVTQSPTHLIKTRGQQVTLRCSPISGHKSVSWYQQVLGQGPQFIFQYYEKEERGRGNFPDRFSARQFPNYSSELNVNALLLGDSALYLCASSLGGVGTDTQYFGPGTRLTVL.

V is TRBV7-2 and J is TRBJ2-1, with 11 bases identical to TRBD2. The length of the CDR3 is 17 residues. With V trimmed by 0 bases and J by 2 bases, 3 bases remained unmatched. Germline loops: CDR1 SGHTA, CDR2 FQGNSA. CDR3 residues: CASSLAQTSGTYNEQFF. The DNA for the CDR3 is TGTGCCAGCAGCTTAGCGCAGACTAGCGGGACCTACAATGAGCAGTTCTTC.

The chain has TRBV5-1 and TRBJ2-7; D might be TRBD1 (6 bases). Trimming took 3 bases from V and 3 from J, leaving 13 bases between them. Germline loops: CDR1 SGHRS, CDR2 YFSETQ. This CDR3 comprises 14 residues. The CDR3 DNA reads TGCGCCAGCAGCTCCGAACAGGGCCGCTACGAGCAGTACTTC. Its protein product is CASSSEQGRYEQYF.

The chain employs TRBV7-2 and TRBJ2-1, with D tentatively TRBD2 (6 bases). From germline, CDR1 is SGHTA and CDR2 FQGNSA. The CDR3 totals 13 residues. Trimming took off 4 bases at V and 7 bases at J, with 11 bases between the two ends. CDR3 in amino acids: CASSSLTRNEQFF. CDR3 coding DNA: TGTGCCAGCAGCTCTCTGACTAGGAATGAGCAGTTCTTC. The full variable domain, its missing parts supplied by reference TRBV7-2 and TRBJ2-1, is GAGVSQSPSNKVTEKGKDVELRCDPISGHTALYWYRQSLGQGLEFLIYFQGNSAPDKSGLPSDRFSAERTGGSVSTLTIQRTQQEDSAVYLCASSSLTRNEQFFGPGTRLTVL.

The gene calls are TRBV11-2 and TRBJ2-3, with 10 bases fitting TRBD2. Per germline, CDR1 SGHAT and CDR2 FQNNGV. J was trimmed by 4 bases and V by 1 base; bases with no gene match: 2. This CDR3 is 15 amino acids long. The CDR3 region has the DNA TGTGCCAGCAGCTTAGCTAGCGGGAGATCAGATACGCAGTATTTT. It translates to CASSLASGRSDTQYF. Full variable domain (remainder filled in from reference TRBV11-2 and TRBJ2-3): EAGVAQSPRYKIIEKRQSVAFWCNPISGHATLYWYQQILGQGPKLLIQFQNNGVVDDSQLPKDRFSAERLKGVDSTLKIQPAKLEDSAVYLCASSLASGRSDTQYFGPGTRLTVL.

V gene TRBV6-6 combines with J gene TRBJ1-1; 10 positions match TRBD1. The V gene's germline CDR1 is MNHNY and CDR2 SVGAGI (reference sequence). The J segment lost 3 bases and the V segment lost 5 bases, leaving 6 bases of the junction unmatched. The CDR3 length is 15 residues. CDR3 sequence (DNA): TGTGCCAGCAGTCGCTTTGGACAGGGGGACACTGAAGCTTTCTTT. Translating gives CASSRFGQGDTEAFF.

This clone was seen just once. In DNA form, the CDR3 reads TGCAGCGTTGTAGCCCAGAGCACAGATACGCAGTATTTT. This codes for CSVVAQSTDTQYF. This chain connects TRBV29-1 to TRBJ2-3; no reliable D call. The CDR3 length is 13 residues. V dropped 4 bases and J dropped 0 bases, with 8 bases sitting between them. Germline V lookup: CDR1 SQVTM, CDR2 ANQGSEA.

The chain couples TRBV28 to TRBJ2-1, with 8 bases aligning to TRBD2. This CDR3 has 16 amino acids. Germline CDR1 MDHEN, CDR2 SYDVKM. Trimming took 2 bases from V and 1 from J; bases not matched to a gene: 4. CDR3 in DNA: TGTGCCAGCAGTTTAGGTACTAGCGGTTCCTACAATGAGCAGTTCTTC. As protein: CASSLGTSGSYNEQFF.